This is a list of T cell receptor beta chains from one sample in a study of long-term antiretroviral therapy in people with HIV. Data came from immunoSEQ multiplex PCR; TCRdb stores just in-frame clones and leaves some out. The sample includes under 50,000 clones, 85% seen only once; the top ten take about 5.7%. The specimen was unsorted PBMCs, collected 3.1 years after starting antiretroviral therapy. The receptor source for this set is a woman in her fifties or sixties with HIV. Both conserved end residues are part of each CDR3. D genes are given only for firm matches. Part of the rows lack a size; the others show once, few, many or a class for expanded clones.

v_call	clone_size	d_call	j_call	cdr3_aa	cdr3_nt
TRBV5-6	NA	NA	TRBJ1-1	CASSLNTEAFF	TGTGCCAGCAGCTTGAACACTGAAGCTTTCTTT
TRBV2	NA	TRBD1	TRBJ1-4	CASIKDRVDEKLFF	TGTGCCAGCATTAAAGACAGGGTAGACGAAAAACTGTTTTTT
TRBV2	NA	NA	TRBJ1-6	CASSDPGPKKKDGISPLHF	TGTGCCAGCAGTGACCCGGGTCCTAAAAAAAAAGACGGTATTTCACCCCTCCACTTT
TRBV14	NA	NA	TRBJ2-7	CASSHSQGKYEQYF	TGTGCCAGCAGCCATTCACAGGGAAAGTACGAGCAGTACTTC
TRBV2	NA	NA	TRBJ2-5	CASSEGFFQQETQYF	TGTGCCAGCAGTGAGGGGTTCTTTCAACAAGAGACCCAGTACTTC
TRBV6-6	NA	TRBD1	TRBJ1-1	CASSQGGRGEPEAFF	TGTGCCAGCAGCCAGGGGGGGAGGGGGGAACCTGAAGCTTTCTTT
TRBV18	NA	NA	TRBJ1-6	CASSPVDRENSPLHF	TGTGCCAGCTCACCTGTGGACAGAGAGAATTCACCCCTCCACTTT
TRBV6-5	NA	TRBD1	TRBJ2-2	CASSAYRGSAGELFF	TGTGCCAGCAGTGCGTACAGGGGGTCGGCCGGGGAGCTGTTTTTT
TRBV9	NA	NA	TRBJ1-2	CASSPGTVVVNYGYTF	TGTGCCAGCAGCCCTGGGACTGTGGTAGTCAACTATGGCTACACCTTC
TRBV7-9	NA	NA	TRBJ1-1	CASSLVPPRGASNTEAFF	TGTGCCAGCAGCTTAGTTCCCCCCAGGGGAGCTTCGAACACTGAAGCTTTCTTT
TRBV19	NA	NA	TRBJ1-1	CASTPSTANTEAFF	TGTGCCAGTACCCCCTCGACAGCTAACACTGAAGCTTTCTTT
TRBV10-3	NA	TRBD1	TRBJ2-1	CAIRAGGTALTNEQFF	TGTGCCATCAGGGCCGGTGGGACAGCGCTTACGAATGAGCAGTTCTTC
TRBV2	once	TRBD1	TRBJ2-6	CASSANRGRRANVLTF	TGTGCCAGCAGCGCGAACAGGGGGCGCAGGGCCAACGTCCTGACTTTC
TRBV5-1	NA	NA	TRBJ1-3	CASSEWPGNTIYF	TGCGCCAGCAGCGAGTGGCCTGGAAACACCATATATTTT
TRBV4-1	NA	TRBD1	TRBJ1-5	CASSQEDRARQPQHF	TGCGCCAGCAGCCAAGAGGACAGGGCCCGTCAGCCCCAGCATTTT
TRBV7-9	once	TRBD2	TRBJ2-1	CASSLAGGTYNEQFF	TGTGCCAGCAGCTTAGCCGGGGGGACCTACAATGAGCAGTTCTTC
TRBV6-5	NA	TRBD1	TRBJ1-3	CASRTGGRNTIYF	TGTGCCAGCAGGACAGGGGGCAGAAACACCATATATTTT
TRBV4-1	NA	NA	TRBJ1-3	CASSSREGRRTIYF	TGCGCCAGCAGCTCGAGGGAGGGACGCCGCACCATATATTTT
TRBV7-9	NA	NA	TRBJ2-3	CASSPEGGTDTQYF	TGTGCCAGCAGCCCCGAGGGTGGCACAGATACGCAGTATTTT
TRBV5-4	NA	TRBD1	TRBJ1-4	CASSLGTGGGEKLFF	TGTGCCAGCAGCCTGGGGACAGGGGGCGGCGAAAAACTGTTTTTT
TRBV7-9	NA	TRBD2	TRBJ2-5	CASSFSGGVGETQYF	TGTGCCAGCAGCTTTTCGGGGGGGGTCGGAGAGACCCAGTACTTC
TRBV19	NA	NA	TRBJ1-5	CASSRGPGRDQPQHF	TGTGCCAGTAGTAGGGGACCTGGACGGGATCAGCCCCAGCATTTT
TRBV6-5	NA	TRBD1	TRBJ2-7	CASSRDSQSSYEQYF	TGTGCCAGCAGTCGGGACAGCCAGAGCTCCTACGAGCAGTACTTC
TRBV4-1	NA	NA	TRBJ1-2	CASSQDRDKLYGYTF	TGCGCCAGCAGCCAAGATAGGGACAAACTCTATGGCTACACCTTC
TRBV7-9	few	NA	TRBJ1-6	CASSLEGWNSPLHF	TGTGCCAGCAGCTTAGAAGGGTGGAATTCACCCCTCCACTTT